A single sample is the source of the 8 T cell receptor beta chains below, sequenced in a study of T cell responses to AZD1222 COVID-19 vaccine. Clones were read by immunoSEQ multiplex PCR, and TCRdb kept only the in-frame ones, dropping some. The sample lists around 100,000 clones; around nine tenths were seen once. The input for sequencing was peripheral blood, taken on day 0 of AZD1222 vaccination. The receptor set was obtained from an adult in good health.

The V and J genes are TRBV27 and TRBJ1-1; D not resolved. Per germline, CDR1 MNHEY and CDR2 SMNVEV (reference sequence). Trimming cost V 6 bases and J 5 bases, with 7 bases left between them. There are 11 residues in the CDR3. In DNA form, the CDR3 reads TGTGCCAGCAGCCCCGTTACTGAAGCTTTCTTT. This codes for CASSPVTEAFF.

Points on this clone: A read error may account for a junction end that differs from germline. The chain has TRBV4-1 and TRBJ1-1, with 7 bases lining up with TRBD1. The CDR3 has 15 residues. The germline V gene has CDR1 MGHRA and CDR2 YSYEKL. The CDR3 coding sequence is TGCGCCAGCAACCAAGACAGGGAATGGTACACTGAAGCTTTCTTT. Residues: CASNQDREWYTEAFF.

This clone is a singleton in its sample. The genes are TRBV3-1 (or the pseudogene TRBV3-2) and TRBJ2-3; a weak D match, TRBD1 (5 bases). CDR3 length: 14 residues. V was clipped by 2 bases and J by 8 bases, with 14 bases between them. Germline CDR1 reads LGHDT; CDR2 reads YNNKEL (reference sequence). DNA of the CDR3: TGTGCCAGCAGCCAACCTCTCTTAAGGGGTACGCAGTATTTT. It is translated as CASSQPLLRGTQYF.

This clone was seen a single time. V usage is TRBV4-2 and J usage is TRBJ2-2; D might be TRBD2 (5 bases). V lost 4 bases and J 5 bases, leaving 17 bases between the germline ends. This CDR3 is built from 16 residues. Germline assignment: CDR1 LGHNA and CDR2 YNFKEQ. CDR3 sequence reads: CASSPYRPSGTGELFF. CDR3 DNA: TGTGCCAGCAGCCCATACCGACCCTCGGGGACCGGGGAGCTGTTTTTT.

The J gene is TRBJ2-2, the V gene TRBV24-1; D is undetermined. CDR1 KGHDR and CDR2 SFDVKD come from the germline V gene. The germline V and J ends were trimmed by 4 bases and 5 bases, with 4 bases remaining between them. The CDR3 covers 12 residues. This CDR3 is CATSERTGELFF. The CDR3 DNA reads TGTGCCACCAGTGAGAGGACCGGGGAGCTGTTTTTT.

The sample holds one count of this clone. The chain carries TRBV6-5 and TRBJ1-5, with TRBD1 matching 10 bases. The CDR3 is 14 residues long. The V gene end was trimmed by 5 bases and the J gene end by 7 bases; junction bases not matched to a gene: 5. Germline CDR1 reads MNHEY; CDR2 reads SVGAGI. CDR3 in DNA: TGTGCCAGCAGTCCGACAGGGGGCAGACAGCCCCAGCATTTT. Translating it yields CASSPTGGRQPQHF.

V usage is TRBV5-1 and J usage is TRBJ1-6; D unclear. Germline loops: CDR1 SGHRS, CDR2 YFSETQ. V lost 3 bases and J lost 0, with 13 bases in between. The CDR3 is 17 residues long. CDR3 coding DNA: TGCGCCAGCAGCTCCGGCCCGGCGGGCTCCTATAATTCACCCCTCCACTTT. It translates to CASSSGPAGSYNSPLHF.

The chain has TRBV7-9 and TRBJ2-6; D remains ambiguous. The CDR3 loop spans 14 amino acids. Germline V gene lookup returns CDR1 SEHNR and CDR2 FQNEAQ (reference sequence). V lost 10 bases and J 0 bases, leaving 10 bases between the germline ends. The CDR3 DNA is TGTGCCATCAGTACCCTCTCTGGGGCCAACGTCCTGACTTTC. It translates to CAISTLSGANVLTF. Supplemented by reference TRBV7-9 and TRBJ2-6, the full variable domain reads DTGVSQNPRHKITKRGQNVTFRCDPISEHNRLYWYRQTLGQGPEFLTYFQNEAQLEKSRLLSDRFSAERPKGSFSTLEIQRTEQGDSAMYLCAISTLSGANVLTFGAGSRLTVL.